Sequencing of this TCR beta chain was carried out in a study of CD8 T cells in ankylosing spondylitis. Study outcomes and limitations: Clones linked with disease were CD8+ and fairly uncommon in the peripheral blood. According to the report, clones linked to the disease were significantly enriched in matched synovial fluid samples taken from ankylosing spondylitis patients. Reactive arthritis synovial fluid and blood previously showed some of these motif variants.

TCRdb recomputed calls from the 5' RACE reads with MiXCR, one row per CDR3 protein. The sample records around 150,000 distinct CDR3 sequences, approximately 48% being singletons. A word on this clonotype: The target antigen is unknown.

The V and J ends lost 2 bases and 5 bases respectively, with 9 bases between them. This CDR3 has 13 residues. Specimen: synovial fluid, either unsorted or a sorted T cell fraction (not recorded which). The sequence was obtained from a male donor with ankylosing spondylitis. The chain carries TRBV12-3 or TRBV12-4 and TRBJ1-1; D ambiguous. The CDR3 sequence is CASSLLIGTEAFF. In nucleotides, the CDR3 is TGTGCCAGCAGTTTATTGATAGGGACTGAAGCTTTCTTT.